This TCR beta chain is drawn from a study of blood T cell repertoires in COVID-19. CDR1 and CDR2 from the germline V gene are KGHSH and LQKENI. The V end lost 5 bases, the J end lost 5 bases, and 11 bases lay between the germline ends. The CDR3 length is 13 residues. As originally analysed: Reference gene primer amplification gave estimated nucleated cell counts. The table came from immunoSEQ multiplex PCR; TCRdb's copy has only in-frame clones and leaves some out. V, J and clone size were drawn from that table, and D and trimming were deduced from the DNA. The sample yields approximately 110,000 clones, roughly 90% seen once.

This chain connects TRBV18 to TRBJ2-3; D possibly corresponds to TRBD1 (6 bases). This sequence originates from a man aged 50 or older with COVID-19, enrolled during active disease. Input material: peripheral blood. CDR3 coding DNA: TGTGCCAGCTCAGGTTACAGGGAAGATACGCAGTATTTT. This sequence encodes CASSGYREDTQYF.